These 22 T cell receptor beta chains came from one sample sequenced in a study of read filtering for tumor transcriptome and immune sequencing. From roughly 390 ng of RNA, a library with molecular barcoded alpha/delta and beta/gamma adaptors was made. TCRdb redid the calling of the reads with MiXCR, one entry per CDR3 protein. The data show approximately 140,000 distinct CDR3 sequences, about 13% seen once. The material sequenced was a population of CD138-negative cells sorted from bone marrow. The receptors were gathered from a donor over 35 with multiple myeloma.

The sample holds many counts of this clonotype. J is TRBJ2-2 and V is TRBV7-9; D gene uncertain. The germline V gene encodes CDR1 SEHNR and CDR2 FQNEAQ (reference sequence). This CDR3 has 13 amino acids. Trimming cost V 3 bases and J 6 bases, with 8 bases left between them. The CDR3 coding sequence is TGTGCCAGCAGCTTCACCGGCTCCGGGGAGCTGTTTTTT. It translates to CASSFTGSGELFF.

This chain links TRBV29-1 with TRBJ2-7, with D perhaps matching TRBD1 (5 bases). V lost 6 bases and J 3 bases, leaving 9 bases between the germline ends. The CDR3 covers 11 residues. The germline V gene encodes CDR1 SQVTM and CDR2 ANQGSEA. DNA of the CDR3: TGCAGCGTGACAGAGCGCTACGAGCAGTACTTC. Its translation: CSVTERYEQYF.

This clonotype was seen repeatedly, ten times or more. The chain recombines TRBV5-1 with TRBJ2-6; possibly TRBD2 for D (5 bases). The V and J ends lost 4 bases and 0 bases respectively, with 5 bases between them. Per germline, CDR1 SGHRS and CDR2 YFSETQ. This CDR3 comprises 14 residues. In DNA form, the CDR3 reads TGCGCCAGCAGCGGGAGCTCTGGGGCCAACGTCCTGACTTTC. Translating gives CASSGSSGANVLTF.

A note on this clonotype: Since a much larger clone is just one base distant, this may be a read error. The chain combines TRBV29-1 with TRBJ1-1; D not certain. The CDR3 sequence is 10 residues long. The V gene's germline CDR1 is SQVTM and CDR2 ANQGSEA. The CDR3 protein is CGVGREWAFF. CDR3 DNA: TGCGGCGTTGGGAGGGAGTGGGCTTTCTTT.

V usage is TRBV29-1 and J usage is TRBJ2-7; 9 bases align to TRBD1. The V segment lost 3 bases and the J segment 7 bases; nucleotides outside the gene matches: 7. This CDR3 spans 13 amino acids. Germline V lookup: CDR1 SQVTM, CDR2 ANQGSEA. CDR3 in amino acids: CSVDGQGSGEQYF. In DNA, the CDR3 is TGCAGCGTTGATGGACAGGGGTCGGGGGAGCAGTACTTC.

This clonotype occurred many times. The CDR3 loop reads CASSLDAGLVSNEQFF. The CDR3 region has the DNA TGTGCCAGCTCACTTGACGCAGGACTAGTAAGCAATGAGCAGTTCTTC. The V call is TRBV18, the J call TRBJ2-1; 7 positions agree with TRBD2. V shed 4 bases, J shed 6 bases, and the junction held 12 bases outside the gene matches. The CDR3 sequence is 16 residues long. Germline V gene lookup returns CDR1 KGHSH and CDR2 LQKENI.

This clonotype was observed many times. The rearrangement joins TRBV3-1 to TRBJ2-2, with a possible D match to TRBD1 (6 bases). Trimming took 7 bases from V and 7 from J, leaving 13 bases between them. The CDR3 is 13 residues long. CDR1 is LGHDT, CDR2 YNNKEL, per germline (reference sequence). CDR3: CASNYRADGELFF. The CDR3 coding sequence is TGTGCCAGCAACTACAGGGCTGACGGGGAGCTGTTTTTT.

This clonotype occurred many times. The CDR3 bases are TGTGCCAGCAGTCTGGGACTAGCGGGAATGGATACGCAGTATTTT. It yields the protein CASSLGLAGMDTQYF. The chain employs TRBV12-3 or TRBV12-4 and TRBJ2-3; 13 nucleotides align to TRBD2. Losses at the gene ends were 5 bases for V and 6 bases for J; bases not matched to a gene: 5. There are 15 residues in the CDR3.

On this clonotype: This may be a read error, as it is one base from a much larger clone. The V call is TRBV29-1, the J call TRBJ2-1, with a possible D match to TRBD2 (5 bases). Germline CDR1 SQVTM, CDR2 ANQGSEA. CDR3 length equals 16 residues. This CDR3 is CSVAEFRAGSSNEQFF. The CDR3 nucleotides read TGCAGCGTGGCGGAGTTCCGGGCGGGTTCCTCCAATGAGCAGTTCTTC.

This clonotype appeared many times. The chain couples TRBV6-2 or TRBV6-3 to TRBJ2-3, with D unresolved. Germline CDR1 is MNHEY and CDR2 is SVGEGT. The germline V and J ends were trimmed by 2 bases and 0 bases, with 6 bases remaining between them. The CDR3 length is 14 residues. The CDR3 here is CASSYTISTDTQYF. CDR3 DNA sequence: TGTGCCAGCAGTTACACGATAAGCACAGATACGCAGTATTTT.

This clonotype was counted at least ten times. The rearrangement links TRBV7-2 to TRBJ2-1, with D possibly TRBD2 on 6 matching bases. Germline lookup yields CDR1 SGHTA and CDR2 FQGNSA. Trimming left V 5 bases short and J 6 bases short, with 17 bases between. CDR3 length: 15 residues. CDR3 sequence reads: CASSPGLAQSNEQFF. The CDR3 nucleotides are TGTGCCAGCAGCCCCGGGCTAGCGCAGTCCAATGAGCAGTTCTTC.

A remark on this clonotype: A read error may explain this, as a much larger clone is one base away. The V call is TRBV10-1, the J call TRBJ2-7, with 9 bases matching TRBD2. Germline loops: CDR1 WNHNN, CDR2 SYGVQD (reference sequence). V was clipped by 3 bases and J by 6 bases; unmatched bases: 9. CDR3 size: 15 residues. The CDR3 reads CASSDLPREGCEQYF. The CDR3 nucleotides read TGCGCCAGCAGTGATCTGCCGCGGGAGGGCTGCGAGCAGTACTTC.

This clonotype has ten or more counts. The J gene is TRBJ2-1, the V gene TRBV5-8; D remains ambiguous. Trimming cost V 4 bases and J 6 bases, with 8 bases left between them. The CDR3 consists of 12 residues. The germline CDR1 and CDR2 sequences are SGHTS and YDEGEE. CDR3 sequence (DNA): TGTGCCAGCAGCCTTTGGGGCAATGAGCAGTTCTTC. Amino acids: CASSLWGNEQFF.

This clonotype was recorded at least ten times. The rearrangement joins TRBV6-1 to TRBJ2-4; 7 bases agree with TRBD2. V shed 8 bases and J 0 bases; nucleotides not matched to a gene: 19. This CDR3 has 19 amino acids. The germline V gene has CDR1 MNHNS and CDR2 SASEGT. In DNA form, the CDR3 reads TGTGCCAGCTCGAAGGAAGGACTAGGGGTCAATCTAGCCAAAAACATTCAGTACTTC. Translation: CASSKEGLGVNLAKNIQYF.

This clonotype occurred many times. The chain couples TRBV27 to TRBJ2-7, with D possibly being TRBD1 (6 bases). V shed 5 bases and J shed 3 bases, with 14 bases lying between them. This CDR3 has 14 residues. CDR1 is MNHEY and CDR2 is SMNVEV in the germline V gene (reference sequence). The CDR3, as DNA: TGTGCCAGCAGTAAGACAGGCCTGAACTACGAGCAGTACTTC. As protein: CASSKTGLNYEQYF.

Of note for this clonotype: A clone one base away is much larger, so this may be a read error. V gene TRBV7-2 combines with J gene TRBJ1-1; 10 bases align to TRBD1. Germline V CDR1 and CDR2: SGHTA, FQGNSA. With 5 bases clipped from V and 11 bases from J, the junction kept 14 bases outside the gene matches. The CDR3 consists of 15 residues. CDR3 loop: CASSPQTGGFSDAFF. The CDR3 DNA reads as TGTGCCAGCAGCCCCCAGACAGGGGGCTTTAGTGATGCTTTCTTT.

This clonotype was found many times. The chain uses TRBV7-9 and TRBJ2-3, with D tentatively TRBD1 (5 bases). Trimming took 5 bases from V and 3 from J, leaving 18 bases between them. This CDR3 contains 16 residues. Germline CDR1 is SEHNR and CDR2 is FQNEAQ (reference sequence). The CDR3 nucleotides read TGTGCCAGCAGCCGAAAGGACATCACCCGGACAGATACGCAGTATTTT. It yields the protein CASSRKDITRTDTQYF. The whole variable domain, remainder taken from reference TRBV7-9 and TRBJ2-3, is DTGVSQNPRHKITKRGQNVTFRCDPISEHNRLYWYRQTLGQGPEFLTYFQNEAQLEKSRLLSDRFSAERPKGSFSTLEIQRTEQGDSAMYLCASSRKDITRTDTQYFGPGTRLTVL.

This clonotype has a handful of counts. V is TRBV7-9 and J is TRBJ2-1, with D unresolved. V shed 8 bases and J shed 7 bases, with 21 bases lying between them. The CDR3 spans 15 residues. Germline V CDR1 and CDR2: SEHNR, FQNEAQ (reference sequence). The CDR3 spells CASRPPGGSRNEQFF. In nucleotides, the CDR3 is TGTGCCAGCCGCCCGCCGGGTGGTAGTCGTAATGAGCAGTTCTTC.

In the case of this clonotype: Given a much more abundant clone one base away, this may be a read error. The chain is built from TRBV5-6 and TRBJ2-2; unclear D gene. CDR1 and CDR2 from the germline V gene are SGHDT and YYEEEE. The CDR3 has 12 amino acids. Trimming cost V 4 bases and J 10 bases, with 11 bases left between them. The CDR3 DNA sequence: TGTGCCAGCAGCATCAGCCCCGAGGAGCTGTTTTTT. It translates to CASSISPEELFF.

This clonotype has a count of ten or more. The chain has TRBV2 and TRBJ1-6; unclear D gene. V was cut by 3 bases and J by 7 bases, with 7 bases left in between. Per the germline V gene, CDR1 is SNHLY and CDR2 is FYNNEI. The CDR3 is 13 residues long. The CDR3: CASSDSPNSPLHF. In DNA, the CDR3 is TGTGCCAGCAGTGACAGCCCGAATTCACCCCTCCACTTT.

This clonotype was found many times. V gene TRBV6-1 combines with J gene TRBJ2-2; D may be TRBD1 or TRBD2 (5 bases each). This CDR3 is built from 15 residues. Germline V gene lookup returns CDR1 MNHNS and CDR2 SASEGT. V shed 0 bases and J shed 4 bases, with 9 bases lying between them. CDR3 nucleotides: TGTGCCAGCAGTGAAGCAGGGGCGGGCACCGGGGAGCTGTTTTTT. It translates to CASSEAGAGTGELFF.

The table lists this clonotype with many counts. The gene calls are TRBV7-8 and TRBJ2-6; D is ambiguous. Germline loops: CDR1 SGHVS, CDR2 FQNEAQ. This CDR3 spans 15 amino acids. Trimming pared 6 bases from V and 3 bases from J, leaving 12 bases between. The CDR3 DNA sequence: TGTGCCAGCAGGCCGTTTGACCTTGGGGCCAACGTCCTGACTTTC. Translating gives CASRPFDLGANVLTF.